This is a list of T cell receptor beta chains from one sample in a study of T-cell memory formation after mild COVID-19. A single record per CDR3 protein comes from TCRdb applying MiXCR to the 5' RACE reads. The sample lists a few hundred thousand distinct CDR3 sequences, roughly 20% occurring once. Sequenced sample: PBMCs or a T cell subset sorted from them (not recorded which). The receptor source for this set is an adult woman who had mild COVID-19 (a few samples of this study predate the infection). Cell type and time point are not known. Each CDR3 is given with its conserved first and last residue. Each record gives: J gene, clone size, D gene, V gene, CDR3 protein, CDR3 DNA. The D gene is left open where the match is weak. The size entry is marked missing in some rows and otherwise reads once, few, many or a size class.

TRBJ1-2	-	-	TRBV29-1	CSVVWAAGSGYTF	TGCAGCGTTGTTTGGGCAGCCGGTTCAGGCTACACCTTC
TRBJ1-5	-	-	TRBV29-1	CSAGPGRNQPQHF	TGCAGCGCCGGGCCGGGGCGAAATCAGCCCCAGCATTTT
TRBJ1-2	-	TRBD1	TRBV9	CASSVALDRADYGYTF	TGTGCCAGCAGCGTAGCCCTGGACAGGGCGGACTATGGCTACACCTTC
TRBJ1-5	few	-	TRBV2	CASRGLSDQPQHF	TGTGCCAGCAGGGGACTTTCGGATCAGCCCCAGCATTTT
TRBJ2-7	few	TRBD1	TRBV24-1	CATSDNSGTGPYEQYF	TGTGCCACCAGTGATAACTCCGGGACAGGGCCCTACGAGCAGTACTTC
TRBJ1-1	few	TRBD1	TRBV3-1	CASSLGQGVTEAFF	TGTGCCAGCAGCCTCGGACAGGGGGTCACTGAAGCTTTCTTT
TRBJ2-2	few	TRBD1	TRBV5-5	CASSWRTGGDGGELFF	TGTGCCAGCAGCTGGAGGACAGGGGGCGACGGCGGGGAGCTGTTTTTT
TRBJ2-3	-	TRBD2	TRBV7-3	CASSVGLAAGSRPDTQYF	TGTGCCAGCAGCGTTGGACTAGCCGCAGGGTCCCGACCAGATACGCAGTATTTT
TRBJ2-1	-	TRBD2	TRBV12-3/TRBV12-4	CASSPSPPGREQFF	TGTGCCAGCAGTCCCTCCCCTCCCGGGAGGGAGCAGTTCTTC
TRBJ2-3	-	-	TRBV6-5	CASSARVADTQYF	TGTGCCAGCAGTGCGCGGGTGGCAGATACGCAGTATTTT
TRBJ2-2	few	TRBD2	TRBV4-2	CASSQGLAGGPDTGELFF	TGTGCCAGCAGCCAAGGTCTAGCGGGAGGGCCGGACACCGGGGAGCTGTTTTTT
TRBJ2-3	few	-	TRBV4-3	CASSQDPGSTDTQYF	TGCGCCAGCAGCCAAGACCCAGGGTCCACAGATACGCAGTATTTT
TRBJ1-5	many	-	TRBV12-3/TRBV12-4	CASSLRDYQPQHF	TGTGCCAGCAGTTTAAGGGACTATCAGCCCCAGCATTTT
TRBJ2-6	-	TRBD2	TRBV9	CASTRTSGRAGANVLTF	TGTGCCAGCACCCGGACTAGCGGGAGGGCTGGGGCCAACGTCCTGACTTTC
TRBJ1-1	once	TRBD1	TRBV24-1	CATSGGAGGTGPSEAFF	TGTGCCACCAGTGGGGGAGCCGGAGGGACAGGACCTTCTGAAGCTTTCTTT
TRBJ2-1	-	-	TRBV20-1	CSPLPPRAKSLRNEQFF	TGCAGTCCACTCCCCCCAAGGGCCAAGTCTTTAAGGAATGAGCAGTTCTTC
TRBJ2-1	few	TRBD2	TRBV7-3	CASSSGRTSGEQFF	TGTGCCAGCAGCTCCGGGCGGACTAGCGGTGAGCAGTTCTTC
TRBJ2-6	-	-	TRBV7-9	CASSNVDTGGANVLTF	TGTGCCAGCAGCAACGTGGACACCGGAGGGGCCAACGTCCTGACTTTC
TRBJ1-4	once	-	TRBV4-3	CASSPYSGEVLDEKLFF	TGCGCCAGCAGCCCTTATTCAGGGGAGGTGTTGGATGAAAAACTGTTTTTT